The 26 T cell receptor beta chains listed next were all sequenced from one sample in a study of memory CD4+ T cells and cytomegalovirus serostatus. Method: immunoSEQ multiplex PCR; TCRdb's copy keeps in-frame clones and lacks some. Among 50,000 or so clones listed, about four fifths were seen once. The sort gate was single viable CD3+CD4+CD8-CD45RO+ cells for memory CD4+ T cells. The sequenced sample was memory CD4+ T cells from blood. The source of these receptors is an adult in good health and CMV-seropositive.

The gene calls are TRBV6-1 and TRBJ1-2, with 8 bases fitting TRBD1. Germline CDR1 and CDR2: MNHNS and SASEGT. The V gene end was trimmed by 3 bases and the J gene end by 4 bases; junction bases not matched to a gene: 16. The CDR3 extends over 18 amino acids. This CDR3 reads CASSDVKAGTGVRYGYTF. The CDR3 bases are TGTGCCAGCAGTGATGTCAAAGCCGGGACAGGAGTACGCTATGGCTACACCTTC.

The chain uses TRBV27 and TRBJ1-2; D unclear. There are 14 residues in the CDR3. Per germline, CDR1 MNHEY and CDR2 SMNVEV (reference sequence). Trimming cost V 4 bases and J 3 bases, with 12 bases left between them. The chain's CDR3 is CASSSHLSHYGYTF. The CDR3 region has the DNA TGTGCCAGCAGTTCTCACCTTTCGCACTATGGCTACACCTTC.

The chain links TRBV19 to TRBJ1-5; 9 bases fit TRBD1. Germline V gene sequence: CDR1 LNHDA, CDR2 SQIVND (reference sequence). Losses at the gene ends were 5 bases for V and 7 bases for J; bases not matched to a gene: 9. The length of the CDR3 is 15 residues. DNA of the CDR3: TGTGCCAGTAGTCGGGGACAGGGCCTCAAGCAGCCCCAGCATTTT. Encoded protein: CASSRGQGLKQPQHF.

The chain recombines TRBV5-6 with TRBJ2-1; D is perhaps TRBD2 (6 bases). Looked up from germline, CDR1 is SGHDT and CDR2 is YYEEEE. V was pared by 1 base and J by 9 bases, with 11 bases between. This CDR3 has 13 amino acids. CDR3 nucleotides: TGTGCCAGCAGCTTGTATGTGGGAGGTGAGCAGTTCTTC. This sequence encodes CASSLYVGGEQFF.

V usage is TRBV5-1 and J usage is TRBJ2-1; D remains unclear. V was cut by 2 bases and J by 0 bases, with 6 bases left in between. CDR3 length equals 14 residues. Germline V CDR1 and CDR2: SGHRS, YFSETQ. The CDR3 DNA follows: TGCGCCAGCAGCTTTCCGGGCTCCTACAATGAGCAGTTCTTC. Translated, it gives CASSFPGSYNEQFF.

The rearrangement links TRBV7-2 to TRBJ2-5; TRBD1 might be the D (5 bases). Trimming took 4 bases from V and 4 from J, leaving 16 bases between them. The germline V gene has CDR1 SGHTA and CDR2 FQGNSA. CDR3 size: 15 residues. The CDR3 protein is CASSSWVRGGETQYF. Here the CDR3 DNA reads TGTGCCAGCAGCTCCTGGGTTAGGGGTGGAGAGACCCAGTACTTC.

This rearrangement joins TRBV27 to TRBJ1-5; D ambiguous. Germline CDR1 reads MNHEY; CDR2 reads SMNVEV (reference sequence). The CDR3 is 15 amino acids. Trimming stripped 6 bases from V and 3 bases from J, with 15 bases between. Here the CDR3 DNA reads TGTGCCAGCAGAATGGGCCCGGGGAACAATCAGCCCCAGCATTTT. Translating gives CASRMGPGNNQPQHF.

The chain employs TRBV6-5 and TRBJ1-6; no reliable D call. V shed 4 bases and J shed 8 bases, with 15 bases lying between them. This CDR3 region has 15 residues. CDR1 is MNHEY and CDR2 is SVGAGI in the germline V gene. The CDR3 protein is CASSSSRRRDSPLHF. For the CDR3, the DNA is TGTGCCAGCAGTTCTAGCAGACGCAGAGATTCACCCCTCCACTTT.

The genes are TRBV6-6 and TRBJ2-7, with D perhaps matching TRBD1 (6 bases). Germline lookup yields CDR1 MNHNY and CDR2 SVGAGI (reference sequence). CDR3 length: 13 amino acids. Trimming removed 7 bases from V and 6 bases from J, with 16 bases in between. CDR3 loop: CASNPQGSSEQYF. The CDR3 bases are TGTGCCAGCAACCCACAGGGTTCGAGCGAGCAGTACTTC.

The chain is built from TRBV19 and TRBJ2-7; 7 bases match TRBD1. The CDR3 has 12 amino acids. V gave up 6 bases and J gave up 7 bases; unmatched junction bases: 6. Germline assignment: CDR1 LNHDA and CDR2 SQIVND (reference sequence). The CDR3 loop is CASRDRSREQYF. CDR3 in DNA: TGTGCCAGTAGGGACAGGAGCCGAGAGCAGTACTTC.

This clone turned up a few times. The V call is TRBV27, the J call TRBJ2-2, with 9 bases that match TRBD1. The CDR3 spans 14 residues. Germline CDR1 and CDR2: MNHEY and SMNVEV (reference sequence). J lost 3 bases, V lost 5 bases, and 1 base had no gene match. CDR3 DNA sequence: TGTGCCAGCAGTGGACAGGGGTACACCGGGGAGCTGTTTTTT. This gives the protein CASSGQGYTGELFF.

CDR3 coding DNA: TGTGCCAGCACCTCCCTTGGGGGTTCGGCTGAAGCTTTCTTT. It specifies CASTSLGGSAEAFF. V gene TRBV6-1 combines with J gene TRBJ1-1, with TRBD1 as a possible D gene (5 bases). Germline CDR1 MNHNS, CDR2 SASEGT. The V gene lost 7 bases and the J gene lost 6 bases, with 18 bases spanning the gap. The CDR3 runs to 14 residues.

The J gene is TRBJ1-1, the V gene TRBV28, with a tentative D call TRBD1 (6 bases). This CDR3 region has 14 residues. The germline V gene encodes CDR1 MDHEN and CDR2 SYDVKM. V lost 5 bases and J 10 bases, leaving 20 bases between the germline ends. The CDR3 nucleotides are TGTGCCAGCAGTGGAGTTGGGGGGCTTATAACAGCTTTCTTT. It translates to CASSGVGGLITAFF.

The CDR3 DNA sequence: TGTGCCAGCGTAGCCGGGTTTGGGGGAAATCAGCCCCAGCATTTT. This codes for CASVAGFGGNQPQHF. The gene calls are TRBV6-1 and TRBJ1-5, with a possible D match to TRBD1 (5 bases). Looked up from germline, CDR1 is MNHNS and CDR2 is SASEGT. V gave up 8 bases and J gave up 4 bases, with 18 bases separating them. There are 15 residues in the CDR3.

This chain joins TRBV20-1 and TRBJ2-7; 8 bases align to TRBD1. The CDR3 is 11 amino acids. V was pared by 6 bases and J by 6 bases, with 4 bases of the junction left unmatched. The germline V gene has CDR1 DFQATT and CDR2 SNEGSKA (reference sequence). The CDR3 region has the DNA TGCAGTGCCGGACAGGGTGGCGAGCAGTACTTC. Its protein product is CSAGQGGEQYF.

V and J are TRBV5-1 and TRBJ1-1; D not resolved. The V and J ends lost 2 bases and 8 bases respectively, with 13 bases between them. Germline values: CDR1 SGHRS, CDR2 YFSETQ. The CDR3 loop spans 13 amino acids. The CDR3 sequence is CASSLDTREEAFF. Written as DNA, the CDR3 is TGCGCCAGCAGCTTAGATACGAGAGAAGAAGCTTTCTTT.

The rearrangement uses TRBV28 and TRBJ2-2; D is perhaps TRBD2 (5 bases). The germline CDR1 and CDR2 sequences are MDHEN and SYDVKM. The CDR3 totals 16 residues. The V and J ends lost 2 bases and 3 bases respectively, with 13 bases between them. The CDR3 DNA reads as TGTGCCAGCAGTTTACTAGCTGGTCCGGACACCGGGGAGCTGTTTTTT. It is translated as CASSLLAGPDTGELFF.

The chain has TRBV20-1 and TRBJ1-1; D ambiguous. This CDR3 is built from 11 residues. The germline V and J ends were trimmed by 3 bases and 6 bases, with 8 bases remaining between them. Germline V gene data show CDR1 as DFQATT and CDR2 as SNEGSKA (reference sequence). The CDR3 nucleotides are TGCAGTGCTAGCCAGGTCGCTGAAGCTTTCTTT. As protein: CSASQVAEAFF.

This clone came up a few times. DNA of the CDR3: TGTGCCAGCAGCGACGCCGGGACTAGCGGTTCCTACGAGCAGTACTTC. This gives the protein CASSDAGTSGSYEQYF. The J gene is TRBJ2-7, the V gene TRBV7-9, with 11 bases fitting TRBD2. CDR1 SEHNR and CDR2 FQNEAQ come from the germline V gene (reference sequence). The V gene end was trimmed by 5 bases and the J gene end by 1 base; junction bases not matched to a gene: 7. The CDR3 totals 16 residues.

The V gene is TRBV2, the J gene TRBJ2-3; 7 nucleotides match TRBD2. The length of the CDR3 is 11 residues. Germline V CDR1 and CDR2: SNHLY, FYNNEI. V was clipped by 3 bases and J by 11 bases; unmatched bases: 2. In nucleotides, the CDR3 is TGTGCCAGCAGTGAGCGGGAGCGGCAGTATTTT. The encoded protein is CASSERERQYF.

The CDR3 nucleotides are TGCGCCAGCAGCCAAGTTAAAGCATTCGGCGCAGATACGCAGTATTTT. This translates into CASSQVKAFGADTQYF. The chain links TRBV4-1 to TRBJ2-3, with no clear D. This CDR3 has 16 residues. Trimming took 1 base from V and 4 from J, leaving 15 bases between them. CDR1 is MGHRA, CDR2 YSYEKL, per germline.

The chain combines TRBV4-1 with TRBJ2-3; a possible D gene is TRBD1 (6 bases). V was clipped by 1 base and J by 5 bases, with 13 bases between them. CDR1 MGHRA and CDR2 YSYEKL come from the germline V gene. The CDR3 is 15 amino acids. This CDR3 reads CASSQGAIQGDTQYF. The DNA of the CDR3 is TGCGCCAGCAGCCAAGGCGCGATACAGGGAGATACGCAGTATTTT.

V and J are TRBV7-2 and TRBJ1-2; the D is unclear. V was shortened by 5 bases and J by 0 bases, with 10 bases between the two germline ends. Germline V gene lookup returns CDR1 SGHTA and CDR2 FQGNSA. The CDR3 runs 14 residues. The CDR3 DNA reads TGTGCCAGCAGCCAACAAATCACTAACTATGGCTACACCTTC. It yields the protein CASSQQITNYGYTF.

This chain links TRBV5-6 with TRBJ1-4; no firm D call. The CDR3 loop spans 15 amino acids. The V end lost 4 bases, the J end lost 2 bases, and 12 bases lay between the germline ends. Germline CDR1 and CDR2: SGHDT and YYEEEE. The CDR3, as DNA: TGTGCCAGCAGCATCTACATCCCTACTAATGAAAAACTGTTTTTT. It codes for CASSIYIPTNEKLFF. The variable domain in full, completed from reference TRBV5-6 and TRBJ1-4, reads DAGVTQSPTHLIKTRGQQVTLRCSPKSGHDTVSWYQQALGQGPQFIFQYYEEEERQRGNFPDRFSGHQFPNYSSELNVNALLLGDSALYLCASSIYIPTNEKLFFGSGTQLSVL.

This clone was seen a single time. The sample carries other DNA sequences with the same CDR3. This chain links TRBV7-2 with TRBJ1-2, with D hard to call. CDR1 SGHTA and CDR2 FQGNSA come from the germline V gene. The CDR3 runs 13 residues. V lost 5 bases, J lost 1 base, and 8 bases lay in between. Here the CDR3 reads CASSPGSNYGYTF. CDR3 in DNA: TGTGCCAGCAGCCCCGGGAGTAACTATGGCTACACCTTC.

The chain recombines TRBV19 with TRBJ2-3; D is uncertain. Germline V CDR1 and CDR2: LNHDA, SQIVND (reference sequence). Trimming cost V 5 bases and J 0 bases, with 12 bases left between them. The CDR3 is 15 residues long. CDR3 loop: CASSSQMSSTDTQYF. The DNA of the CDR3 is TGTGCCAGTAGTTCACAAATGTCTAGCACAGATACGCAGTATTTT.